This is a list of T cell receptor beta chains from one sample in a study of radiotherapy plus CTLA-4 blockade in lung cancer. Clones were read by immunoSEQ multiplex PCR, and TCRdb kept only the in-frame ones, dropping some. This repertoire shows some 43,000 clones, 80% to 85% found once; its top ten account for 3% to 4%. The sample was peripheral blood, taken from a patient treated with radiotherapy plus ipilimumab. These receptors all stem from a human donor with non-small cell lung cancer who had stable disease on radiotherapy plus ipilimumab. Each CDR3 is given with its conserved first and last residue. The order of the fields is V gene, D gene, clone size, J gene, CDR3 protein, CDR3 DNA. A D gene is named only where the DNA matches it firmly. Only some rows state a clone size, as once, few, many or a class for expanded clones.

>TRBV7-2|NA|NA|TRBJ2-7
CASSLDSRDYEQYF
TGTGCCAGCAGCTTAGACTCGCGGGACTACGAGCAGTACTTC
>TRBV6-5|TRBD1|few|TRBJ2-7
CASSPQGAAALGQYF
TGTGCCAGCTCCCCTCAGGGGGCAGCGGCCCTAGGGCAGTACTTC
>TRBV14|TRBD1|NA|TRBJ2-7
CASSQEQQGFPEQYF
TGTGCCAGCAGCCAAGAGCAACAGGGGTTCCCCGAGCAGTACTTC
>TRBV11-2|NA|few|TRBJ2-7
CASSQSDSLSYEQYF
TGTGCCAGCAGCCAATCCGACAGCCTCTCCTACGAGCAGTACTTC
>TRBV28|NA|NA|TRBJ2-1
CATGGYNEQFF
TGTGCCACCGGAGGGTACAATGAGCAGTTCTTC
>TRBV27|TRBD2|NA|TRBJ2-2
CASRLAGVTGELFF
TGTGCCAGCAGACTAGCGGGAGTCACCGGGGAGCTGTTTTTT
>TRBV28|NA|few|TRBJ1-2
CASNQVNYGYTF
TGTGCCAGCAATCAGGTGAACTATGGCTACACCTTC
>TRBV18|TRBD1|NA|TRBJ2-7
CASSDGQGATSYEQYF
TGTGCCAGCTCGGACGGACAGGGGGCAACGTCCTACGAGCAGTACTTC
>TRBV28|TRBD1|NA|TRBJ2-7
CASSLSGTVGTEQYF
TGTGCCAGCAGTTTATCCGGGACAGTTGGAACGGAGCAGTACTTC
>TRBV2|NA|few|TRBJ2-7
CASSARIEQYF
TGTGCCAGCAGCGCCAGGATCGAGCAGTACTTC
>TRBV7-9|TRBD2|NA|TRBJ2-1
CASSPREGLSSYNEQFF
TGTGCCAGCTCGCCGCGGGAGGGCCTTAGCTCCTACAATGAGCAGTTCTTC
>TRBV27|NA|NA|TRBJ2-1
CASSQEDSYNEQFF
TGTGCCAGCAGTCAGGAGGACAGCTACAATGAGCAGTTCTTC
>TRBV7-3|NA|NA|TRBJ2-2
CASSLRGLDTGELFF
TGTGCCAGCAGCTTAAGGGGGCTGGACACCGGGGAGCTGTTTTTT
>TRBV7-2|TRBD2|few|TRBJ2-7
CATRREASYEQYF
TGTGCCACTCGGCGGGAGGCATCCTACGAGCAGTACTTC
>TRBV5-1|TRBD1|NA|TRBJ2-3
CASSRGQETDTQYF
TGCGCCAGCAGCCGGGGACAGGAGACAGATACGCAGTATTTT
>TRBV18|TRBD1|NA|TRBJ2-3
CASSPIQGAYGGSAADTQYF
TGTGCCAGCTCACCGATACAGGGGGCTTATGGCGGGAGTGCTGCAGATACGCAGTATTTT